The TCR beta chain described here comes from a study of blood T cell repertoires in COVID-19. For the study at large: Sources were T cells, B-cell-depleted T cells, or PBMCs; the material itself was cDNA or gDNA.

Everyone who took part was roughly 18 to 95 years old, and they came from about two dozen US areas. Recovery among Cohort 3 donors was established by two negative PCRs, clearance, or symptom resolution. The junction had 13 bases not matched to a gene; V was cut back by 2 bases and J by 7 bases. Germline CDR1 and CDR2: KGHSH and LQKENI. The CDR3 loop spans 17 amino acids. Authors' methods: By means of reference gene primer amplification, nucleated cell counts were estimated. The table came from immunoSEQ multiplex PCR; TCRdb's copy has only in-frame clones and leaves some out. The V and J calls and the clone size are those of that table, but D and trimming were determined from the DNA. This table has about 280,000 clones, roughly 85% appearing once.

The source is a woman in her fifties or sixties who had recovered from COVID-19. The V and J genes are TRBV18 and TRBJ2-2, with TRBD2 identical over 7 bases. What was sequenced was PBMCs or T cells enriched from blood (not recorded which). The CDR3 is CASSPRMLADSGGELFF. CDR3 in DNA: TGTGCCAGCTCACCAAGAATGCTAGCGGATTCTGGCGGGGAGCTGTTTTTT.